This T cell receptor (beta chain) is from a study of monozygotic twins with inflammatory bowel disease. Someone took a 2.5 ml blood sample from each of the donors. This CDR3 region has 17 residues. The germline V gene has CDR1 SEHNR and CDR2 FQNEAQ (reference sequence). Study conclusions and caveats: With others, IBD patients shared fewer clonotypes than healthy twins did, especially with disease activity.

As to this clonotype: The antigen is unknown.

Per sample, reverse transcription was split into eight reactions. Each UMI harboured a 6-nucleotide sample barcode and was appended via template switching. TCRdb re-called the 5' RACE reads; one entry per CDR3 protein, DNA not given. The sample has approximately 150,000 distinct CDR3 sequences. What was sequenced was blood. This chain uses TRBV7-9 with TRBJ2-1. The clonotype comes from a human donor with ulcerative colitis or Crohn's disease, or a healthy co-twin of an affected twin (not recorded which). Here the CDR3 reads CASSQGQATASYNEQFF.